This T cell receptor beta chain was captured in a study of CD8 T cells in Susac syndrome. The CDR3 length is 13 residues. CDR1 is SGDLS, CDR2 YYNGEE, per germline. J lost 5 bases, V lost 3 bases, and 5 bases had no gene match. Roughly 0.45 to 1 ug RNA was reverse transcribed with random hexamers. Amplification of TCR beta CDR3 was carried out by immunoSEQ multiplex PCR, which covered 54 Vbeta and 13 Jbeta segments. TCRdb itself ran the immunoSEQ multiplex PCR reads through MiXCR, one entry per CDR3 protein. The sample includes some 80,000 distinct CDR3 sequences, 94% seen only once; the top ten take 0.26%. TCR beta sequences were obtained from blood CD8+ and CD4+ T cells. In contrast to the negatively isolated CD8+ and CD4+ T cells, TEMRA cells were FACS-enriched.

The chain joins TRBV9 to TRBJ2-7; 7 nucleotides match TRBD2. The sequence was collected from a human donor in good health. What was sequenced was CD8+ T cells from PBMCs. CDR3 sequence (DNA): TGTGCCAGCAGCGCCCGGGGGGAGGACGAGCAGTACGTC. It specifies CASSARGEDEQYV.